This T cell receptor beta chain is drawn from a study of T cells expressing NK-cell markers. Study observations and caveats: Evidence did not settle whether expanded NKG2C+ T cell clones targeted HCMV.

This CDR3 has 15 residues. Germline V CDR1 and CDR2: SGHVS, FQNEAQ. TCRdb re-called the 5' RACE reads; one entry per CDR3 protein, DNA not given. The sample has about 390,000 distinct CDR3 sequences. As for this clonotype: Its specificity is not known.

The V and J genes are TRBV7-8 and TRBJ2-2; TCRdb's D call, TRBD1, is unchecked because there is no DNA. This clonotype originated in a woman aged 45 to 65 in good health. Material for sequencing was blood T cells: a sorted CD56 or NKG2C T cell subset, CD4+ or CD8+ T cells, or bulk PBMC T cells (not recorded which). CDR3 sequence reads: CASSLIDRVSGELFF.